This T cell receptor (beta chain) was found in a study of blood T cell repertoires in COVID-19. Across the study: T cells, B-cell-depleted T cells, or PBMCs supplied cDNA or gDNA.

The germline V gene has CDR1 SGHAT and CDR2 FQNNGV. The CDR3 runs to 14 residues. V shed 3 bases, J shed 9 bases, and the junction held 4 bases outside the gene matches. Sequencing was performed with immunoSEQ multiplex PCR; in TCRdb, only in-frame clones are kept and a portion is missing. The sample has 73,000 or so clones, around 92% seen once; the top ten hold about 12%. This TCR derives from a human donor with active COVID-19. The donor label of this sample is uncertain. Sequenced material: peripheral blood. This chain joins TRBV11-2 and TRBJ2-7; 14 bases are shared with TRBD2. This CDR3 is CASSFGTSGRMQYF. CDR3 sequence (DNA): TGTGCCAGCAGCTTCGGGACTAGCGGGAGAATGCAGTACTTC.